This is a list of T cell receptor beta chains from one sample in a study of blood T cell repertoires in COVID-19. Only in-frame clones appear in the TCRdb table, and some are missing; sequencing was by immunoSEQ multiplex PCR. This table holds about 410,000 clones, roughly 90% found once. Sequencing input: peripheral blood. The receptors were gathered from a woman in her forties with COVID-19, enrolled during active disease. Both conserved end residues are part of each CDR3. A D gene is named only where the DNA matches it firmly. Size is stated for part of the rows, as once, few or many counts, or as a class when the clone is expanded.

cdr3_nt cdr3_aa v_call clone_size j_call d_call
TGTGCCTGGACTTGGGGCGATACGCAGTATTTT CAWTWGDTQYF TRBV30 few TRBJ2-3 .
TGTGCCAGCAGCTTTGGAGCCGGGACTAGCGGCCAAGAGACCCAGTACTTC CASSFGAGTSGQETQYF TRBV7-9 . TRBJ2-5 TRBD2
TGTGCCAGCAGTTTGGTGGCGGATAACTGGGACAGGGATCCTTACGAGCAGTACTTC CASSLVADNWDRDPYEQYF TRBV28 . TRBJ2-7 TRBD1
TGTGCCAGCTCACCTTGGTCCCCCACTCACACAGATACGCAGTATTTT CASSPWSPTHTDTQYF TRBV18 . TRBJ2-3 .
TGTGCCAGCAGTCCATTCACCGGGGAGCTGTTTTTT CASSPFTGELFF TRBV12-3/TRBV12-4 . TRBJ2-2 .
TGTGCCAGCAGCCAAGATGACACTCCTAATGAAAAACTGTTTTTT CASSQDDTPNEKLFF TRBV3-1/TRBV3-2 . TRBJ1-4 .
TGTGCCAGTAGTGATCCGGGACAGGGGGCCTACGAGCAGTACTTC CASSDPGQGAYEQYF TRBV19 . TRBJ2-7 TRBD1
TGTGCCAGCAGCACAGGACAGATTAACAATGAGCAGTTCTTC CASSTGQINNEQFF TRBV7-3 . TRBJ2-1 .
TGTGCCATCAGTGGGGACAGGGGAGAGACCCAGTACTTC CAISGDRGETQYF TRBV10-3 . TRBJ2-5 TRBD1
TGTGCCAGCCAGGGGGCCGGGAATCAGCCCCAGCATTTT CASQGAGNQPQHF TRBV28 . TRBJ1-5 TRBD1
TGTGCCAGCAGTTACCCGACTAGCGGGGTCTACGAGCAGTACTTC CASSYPTSGVYEQYF TRBV6-6 . TRBJ2-7 TRBD2
TGTGCCAGCAGCTTGGGGGACAGTCACCCTAGCACAGATACGCAGTATTTT CASSLGDSHPSTDTQYF TRBV11-2 . TRBJ2-3 TRBD1
TGTGCCAGCAGCCTCCCCACAGGGGGAGGTGAAAAACTGTTTTTT CASSLPTGGGEKLFF TRBV5-5 . TRBJ1-4 TRBD1
TGTGCCACCAGCCGGGGACTAGCTGGCTACGAGCAGTACTTC CATSRGLAGYEQYF TRBV15 . TRBJ2-7 TRBD2
TGTGCCTGGAGTGTAGAGACTAGCGGGGGTAGCCAAGAGACCCAGTACTTC CAWSVETSGGSQETQYF TRBV30 . TRBJ2-5 TRBD2
TGTGCCAGCAGCTCCGGGACAATCTCTGAAGCTTTCTTT CASSSGTISEAFF TRBV7-9 . TRBJ1-1 .
TGCAGCGTCATGGGACTAGCGGCAGGCTCCTACGAGCAGTACTTC CSVMGLAAGSYEQYF TRBV29-1 . TRBJ2-7 TRBD2
TGTGCCAGCAGCTTAGAGGGGGCGAGTGAAAAACTGTTTTTT CASSLEGASEKLFF TRBV7-2 . TRBJ1-4 TRBD1
TGCGCCAGCAGCTGGGGAGCAGGGGTAAACTATGGCTACACCTTC CASSWGAGVNYGYTF TRBV5-1 . TRBJ1-2 .
TGTGCCAGCAGGCTATGGGGGGGTACAGGGGGAGGAAACACCATATATTTT CASRLWGGTGGGNTIYF TRBV28 . TRBJ1-3 TRBD1
TGTGCCAGCAGCCGGCCCGGACAGGGCTCCTACGAGCAGTACTTC CASSRPGQGSYEQYF TRBV14 . TRBJ2-7 TRBD1
TGTGCCAGCAGCCGTGGACTAGCGGGGGGGCGGTCAGGCAAAAACATTCAGTACTTC CASSRGLAGGRSGKNIQYF TRBV3-1/TRBV3-2 . TRBJ2-4 TRBD2
TGTGCCAGCAGCCAAAGACAGGGATCTAATGAAAAACTGTTTTTT CASSQRQGSNEKLFF TRBV7-9 . TRBJ1-4 TRBD1
TGTGCCACCTCGGGACAGGGGAGTGAAAAACTGTTTTTT CATSGQGSEKLFF TRBV11-2 . TRBJ1-4 TRBD1
TGTGCCAGCAGTGAAGCGGTGGCCAACTCCTACGAGCAGTACTTC CASSEAVANSYEQYF TRBV6-1 . TRBJ2-7 .
TGTGCCAGCAGGGCCCAGGAGGGGAAGCCCCAGCATTTT CASRAQEGKPQHF TRBV2 . TRBJ1-5 .
TGTGCCAGCAGCTTAGTAACAGACGAGCAGTACTTC CASSLVTDEQYF TRBV7-2 . TRBJ2-7 .
TGCGCCAGCAGCTTGCAGGGGGCCGGTCAGCCCCAGCATTTT CASSLQGAGQPQHF TRBV5-1 . TRBJ1-5 TRBD1
TGTGCCAGCAGTCAAACAGGGGATACGCAGTATTTT CASSQTGDTQYF TRBV2 . TRBJ2-3 .
TGTGCCAGCAGCCAAGGATTCCAACCAGTCATCTACGAGCAGTACTTC CASSQGFQPVIYEQYF TRBV3-1/TRBV3-2 . TRBJ2-7 .
TGTGCCAGCAGCCTCCGACAGGGAAGGGGATACACTGAAGCTTTCTTT CASSLRQGRGYTEAFF TRBV14 . TRBJ1-1 TRBD1
TGCAGCGGAGGGACAGCCCCAGGGACTGAAGCTTTCTTT CSGGTAPGTEAFF TRBV29-1 once TRBJ1-1 TRBD1
TGTGCCAGCAGCCCACGCGGGACTAGCACCAATGAGCAGTTCTTC CASSPRGTSTNEQFF TRBV14 . TRBJ2-1 TRBD2
TGTGCCAGCGGCCCCATCCTAGGGGGAACTGAAGCTTTCTTT CASGPILGGTEAFF TRBV28 few TRBJ1-1 .
TGTGCCAGCAGCGCACGGACAGGGGTTGTCGAGCAGTACTTC CASSARTGVVEQYF TRBV7-9 . TRBJ2-7 TRBD1